The rows below give T cell receptor beta chains drawn from one sample of a study of blood T cell repertoires in COVID-19. The table came from immunoSEQ multiplex PCR; TCRdb's copy has only in-frame clones and leaves some out. Seen here are 350,000 or so clones, 85% to 90% observed once, and the top ten hold about 6.8%. Sequencing was performed on peripheral blood. Receptor source: a man aged 18 to 30 with active or convalescent COVID-19. The CDR3 runs from the conserved cysteine through the conserved F or W. Fields, in order: J gene, V gene, D gene, CDR3 protein. The D gene is left open where the match is weak.

TRBJ2-7 | TRBV7-9 | - | CASSSNGRIYEQYF
TRBJ1-4 | TRBV5-1 | - | CASSLGGSLNEKLFF
TRBJ1-1 | TRBV28 | - | CASSSSGEAWGMNTEAFF
TRBJ1-1 | TRBV11-3 | - | CASSLISFRGAEAFF
TRBJ1-6 | TRBV27 | TRBD1 | CASSSGTGGGSPLHF
TRBJ1-2 | TRBV15 | - | CATSVDRPQDYGYTF
TRBJ2-7 | TRBV4-1 | - | CASSLLPGLRYEQYF
TRBJ2-3 | TRBV5-1 | - | CASNKAIQAALLTSTDTQYF
TRBJ2-7 | TRBV5-1 | TRBD1 | CASSHFAGTGSYEQYF
TRBJ1-2 | TRBV6-5 | - | CASSLQHNTNYGYTF
TRBJ1-1 | TRBV28 | TRBD1 | CASSFRGPNTEAFF
TRBJ2-7 | TRBV4-3 | - | CASSQDAGDYEQYF
TRBJ1-5 | TRBV5-3 | - | CARSPDMLDRQPQHF
TRBJ2-7 | TRBV4-2 | TRBD1 | CASSQGGAGQGAAYEQYF
TRBJ2-2 | TRBV11-2 | - | CASSTRTDFVTGELFF
TRBJ2-5 | TRBV7-9 | TRBD2 | CASSSSVTSGQETQYF
TRBJ2-5 | TRBV5-1 | TRBD2 | CASGRRGGAAETQYF
TRBJ2-2 | TRBV6-2/TRBV6-3 | - | CASSYSGQTNTGELFF
TRBJ2-1 | TRBV7-9 | TRBD2 | CASSVGGLADNEQFF
TRBJ1-4 | TRBV15 | - | CATSRDSIGGGEKLFF
TRBJ1-2 | TRBV10-3 | - | CAISERFPLNSRYGYTF
TRBJ2-5 | TRBV28 | - | CASSSPAAQYF
TRBJ1-2 | TRBV4-3 | - | CASSQDPSGANYGYTF
TRBJ2-5 | TRBV29-1 | TRBD2 | CSVELAGVEETQYF
TRBJ1-1 | TRBV5-5 | - | CASLGRERLGVTEAFF
TRBJ2-7 | TRBV10-3 | - | CAISEVGSSYEQYF
TRBJ2-6 | TRBV6-2/TRBV6-3 | TRBD1 | CASSRAGTGTGANVLTF
TRBJ2-2 | TRBV2 | TRBD2 | CASSIPASGLGTGELFF
TRBJ2-2 | TRBV6-5 | - | CASSRRGMNTGELFF
TRBJ2-3 | TRBV4-1 | TRBD2 | CASSQVWRGEDTQYF
TRBJ2-7 | TRBV27 | - | CASSPARTRFSYEQYF
TRBJ1-4 | TRBV30 | TRBD1 | CAWSVDGQGNEKLFF
TRBJ2-7 | TRBV28 | TRBD1 | CASSLNVFGQGASYEQYF
TRBJ2-2 | TRBV6-4 | TRBD2 | CASTLKRGGLTGELFF
TRBJ2-7 | TRBV28 | TRBD2 | CASSLPSGIAYEQYF
TRBJ2-5 | TRBV4-2 | - | CASSHPGSQETQYF
TRBJ1-4 | TRBV6-1 | - | CASSEGRPNEKLFF
TRBJ2-3 | TRBV12-5 | TRBD1 | CASGADRGKTDTQYF
TRBJ2-7 | TRBV6-5 | - | CASSYGAESYEQYF
TRBJ1-4 | TRBV28 | - | CASSSYEKLFF
TRBJ1-2 | TRBV4-3 | - | CASSQDSNYGYTF
TRBJ2-7 | TRBV6-2/TRBV6-3 | TRBD1 | CASSYRDRGTYEQYF
TRBJ1-4 | TRBV19 | - | CASSWAPGEKLFF
TRBJ2-7 | TRBV7-2 | - | CASSFEINEVITSYEQYF
TRBJ2-7 | TRBV28 | TRBD1 | CASSGGHRGQYEQYF
TRBJ1-4 | TRBV6-1 | TRBD1 | CASSADRVSTNEKLFF
TRBJ1-1 | TRBV7-6 | - | CASSQGTGVMNTEAFF
TRBJ1-5 | TRBV29-1 | - | CSVTDGLFNQPQHF
TRBJ2-7 | TRBV5-1 | - | CASSLNPLTSYEQYF
TRBJ1-6 | TRBV5-4 | - | CASSLDRGISPLHF
TRBJ2-2 | TRBV5-6 | TRBD2 | CASRSELAGAPGELFF
TRBJ1-5 | TRBV19 | - | CATGTTGGQPQHF
TRBJ2-3 | TRBV2 | - | CASSEEAKGPGPDTQYF
TRBJ1-3 | TRBV19 | TRBD1 | CASSTTIGTVLGNTIYF
TRBJ1-2 | TRBV24-1 | - | CATSDPQSLEYGYTF